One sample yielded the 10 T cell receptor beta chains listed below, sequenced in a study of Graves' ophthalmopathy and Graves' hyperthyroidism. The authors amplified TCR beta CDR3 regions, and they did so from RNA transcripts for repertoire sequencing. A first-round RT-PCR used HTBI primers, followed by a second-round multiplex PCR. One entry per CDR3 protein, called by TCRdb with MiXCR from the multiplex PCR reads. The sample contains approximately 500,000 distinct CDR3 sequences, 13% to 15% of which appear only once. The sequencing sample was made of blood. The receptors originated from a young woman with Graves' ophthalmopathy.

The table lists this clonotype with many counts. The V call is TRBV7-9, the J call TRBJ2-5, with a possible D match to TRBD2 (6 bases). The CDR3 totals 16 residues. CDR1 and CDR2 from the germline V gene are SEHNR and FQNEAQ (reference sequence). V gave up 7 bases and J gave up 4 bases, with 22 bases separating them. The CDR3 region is CASNLRFPRGGETQYF. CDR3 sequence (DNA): TGTGCCAGCAACCTGCGATTCCCGAGGGGAGGAGAGACCCAGTACTTC.

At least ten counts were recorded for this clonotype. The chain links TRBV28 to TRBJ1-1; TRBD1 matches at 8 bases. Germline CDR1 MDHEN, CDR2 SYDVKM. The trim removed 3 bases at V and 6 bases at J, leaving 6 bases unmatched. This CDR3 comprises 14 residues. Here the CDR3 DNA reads TGTGCCAGCAGTTTCGGGACAGGAACGCCTGAAGCTTTCTTT. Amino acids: CASSFGTGTPEAFF.

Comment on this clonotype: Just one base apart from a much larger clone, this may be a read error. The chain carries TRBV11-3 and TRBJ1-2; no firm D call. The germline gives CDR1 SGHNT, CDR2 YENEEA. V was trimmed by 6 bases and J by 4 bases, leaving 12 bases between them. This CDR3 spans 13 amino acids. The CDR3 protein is CASRRLGGYGYTF. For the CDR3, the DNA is TGTGCCAGCAGACGGCTAGGTGGCTATGGCTACACCTTC. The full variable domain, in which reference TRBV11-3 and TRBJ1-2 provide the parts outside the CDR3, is EAGVVQSPRYKIIEKKQPVAFWCNPISGHNTLYWYLQNLGQGPELLIRYENEEAVDDSQLPKDRFSAERLKGVDSTLKIQPAELGDSAVYLCASRRLGGYGYTFGSGTRLTVV.

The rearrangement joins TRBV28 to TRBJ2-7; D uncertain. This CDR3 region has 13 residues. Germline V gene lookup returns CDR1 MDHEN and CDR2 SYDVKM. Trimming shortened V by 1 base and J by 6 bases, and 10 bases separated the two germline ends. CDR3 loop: CASSLLGSFEQYF. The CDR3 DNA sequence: TGTGCCAGCAGTTTATTGGGCAGTTTCGAGCAGTACTTC.

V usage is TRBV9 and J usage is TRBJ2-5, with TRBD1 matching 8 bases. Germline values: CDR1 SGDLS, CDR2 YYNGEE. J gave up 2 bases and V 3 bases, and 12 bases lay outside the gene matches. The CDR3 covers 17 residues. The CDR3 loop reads CASSAPKAGTGQETQYF. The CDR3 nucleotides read TGTGCCAGCAGCGCCCCAAAGGCCGGGACAGGACAAGAGACCCAGTACTTC.

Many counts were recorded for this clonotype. The CDR3 coding sequence is TGTGCCAGCAGCCGGACAGTAGGAATGTACTTC. It codes for CASSRTVGMYF. This rearrangement joins TRBV28 to TRBJ2-7, with TRBD1 as a possible D gene (6 bases). V lost 6 bases and J 12 bases, leaving 15 bases between the germline ends. Germline CDR1 is MDHEN and CDR2 is SYDVKM. There are 11 residues in the CDR3. Filled out from reference TRBV28 and TRBJ2-7, the complete variable domain reads DVKVTQSSRYLVKRTGEKVFLECVQDMDHENMFWYRQDPGLGLRLIYFSYDVKMKEKGDIPEGYSVSREKKERFSLILESASTNQTSMYLCASSRTVGMYFGPGTRLTVT.

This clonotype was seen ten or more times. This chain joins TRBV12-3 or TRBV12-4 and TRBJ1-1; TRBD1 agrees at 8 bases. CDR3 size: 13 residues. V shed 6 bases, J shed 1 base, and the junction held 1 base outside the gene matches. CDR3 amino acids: CASRQGENTEAFF. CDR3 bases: TGTGCCAGCAGACAGGGGGAGAACACTGAAGCTTTCTTT.

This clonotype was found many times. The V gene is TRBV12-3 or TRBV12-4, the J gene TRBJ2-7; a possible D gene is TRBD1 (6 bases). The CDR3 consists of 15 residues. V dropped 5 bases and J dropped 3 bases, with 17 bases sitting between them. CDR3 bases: TGTGCCAGCAGTCCAACCGGGACAAAGCACTACGAGCAGTACTTC. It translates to CASSPTGTKHYEQYF.

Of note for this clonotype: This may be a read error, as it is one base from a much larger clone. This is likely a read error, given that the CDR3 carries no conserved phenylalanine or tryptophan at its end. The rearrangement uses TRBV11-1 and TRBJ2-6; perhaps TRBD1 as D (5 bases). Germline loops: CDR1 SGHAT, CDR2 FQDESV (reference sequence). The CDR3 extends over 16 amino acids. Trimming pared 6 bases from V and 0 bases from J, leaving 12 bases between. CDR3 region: CASRLQDRSGANVLTL. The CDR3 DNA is TGTGCCAGCAGGCTACAGGACCGCTCTGGGGCCAACGTCCTGACTCTC.

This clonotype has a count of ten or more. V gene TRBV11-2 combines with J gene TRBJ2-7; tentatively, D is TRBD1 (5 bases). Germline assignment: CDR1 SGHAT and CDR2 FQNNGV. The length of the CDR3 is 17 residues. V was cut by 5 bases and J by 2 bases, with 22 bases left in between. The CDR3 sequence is CASSRSDREELPYEQYF. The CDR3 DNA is TGTGCCAGCAGCCGTTCCGACAGAGAAGAACTACCCTACGAGCAGTACTTC.